This passage covers 17 T cell receptor beta chains from one sample sequenced in a study of T cells in Graves' hyperthyroidism and ophthalmopathy. RNA transcripts provided the source from which TCR beta CDR3 regions were amplified. HTBI primers were the set used in a first-round RT-PCR of the TCR CDR3. TCRdb used MiXCR to reprocess the multiplex PCR reads, holding one entry per CDR3 protein. The sample shows hundreds of thousands of distinct CDR3 sequences, approximately 15% of them seen only once. Source material: blood. These receptors were obtained from a woman in her twenties or thirties with Graves' hyperthyroidism that later progressed to Graves' ophthalmopathy.

This clonotype showed up many times. This chain uses TRBV11-3 with TRBJ2-1; possible D gene TRBD2, 6 bases. This CDR3 comprises 17 residues. Germline V gene data show CDR1 as SGHNT and CDR2 as YENEEA. V lost 4 bases and J 3 bases, leaving 19 bases between the germline ends. CDR3 protein: CASSSRKGGMGYNEQFF. CDR3 nucleotide sequence: TGTGCCAGCAGCTCGAGGAAGGGCGGGATGGGCTACAATGAGCAGTTCTTC. The whole variable domain, filled in from reference TRBV11-3 and TRBJ2-1, reads EAGVVQSPRYKIIEKKQPVAFWCNPISGHNTLYWYLQNLGQGPELLIRYENEEAVDDSQLPKDRFSAERLKGVDSTLKIQPAELGDSAVYLCASSSRKGGMGYNEQFFGPGTRLTVL.

This clonotype was seen a few times. This chain joins TRBV4-1 and TRBJ2-7, with TRBD1 as a possible D gene (6 bases). Germline lookup yields CDR1 MGHRA and CDR2 YSYEKL. Trimming pared 5 bases from V and 5 bases from J, leaving 13 bases between. The CDR3 has 13 residues. The CDR3 nucleotides are TGCGCCAGCAGCTCGAGGGGGAACCACGAGCAGTACTTC. Its translation: CASSSRGNHEQYF.

This clonotype was counted ten times or more. The chain uses TRBV7-6 and TRBJ2-7; D might be TRBD2 (5 bases). This CDR3 spans 16 amino acids. Germline lookup yields CDR1 SGHVS and CDR2 FNYEAQ. V was cut by 1 base and J by 3 bases, with 16 bases left in between. Here the CDR3 reads CASSLEALAGGYEQYF. The CDR3 DNA reads as TGTGCCAGCAGCTTAGAGGCGTTAGCCGGAGGCTACGAGCAGTACTTC. The complete variable domain, with remaining parts taken from reference TRBV7-6 and TRBJ2-7, reads GAGVSQSPRYKVTKRGQDVALRCDPISGHVSLYWYRQALGQGPEFLTYFNYEAQQDKSGLPNDRFSAERPEGSISTLTIQRTEQRDSAMYRCASSLEALAGGYEQYFGPGTRLTVT.

In its sample, this clonotype was seen many times. V usage is TRBV20-1 and J usage is TRBJ1-2; D is ambiguous. The germline V and J ends were trimmed by 3 bases and 2 bases, with 16 bases remaining between them. The CDR3 is 15 residues long. Germline V gene lookup returns CDR1 DFQATT and CDR2 SNEGSKA (reference sequence). The CDR3 loop reads CSARPSRQINYGYTF. Here the CDR3 DNA reads TGCAGTGCTAGGCCCTCTAGGCAGATCAACTATGGCTACACCTTC.

This clonotype was counted at least ten times. The chain links TRBV12-3 or TRBV12-4 to TRBJ1-2; D perhaps matches TRBD1 (6 bases). With 6 bases removed from V and 3 bases from J, the gap between germline ends came to 14 bases. This CDR3 has 14 residues. CDR3 DNA sequence: TGTGCCAGCAGGGAGGGGGTCGGTGACTATGGCTACACCTTC. It translates to CASREGVGDYGYTF.

The table lists this clonotype with many counts. The chain uses TRBV7-2 and TRBJ1-2, with 7 nucleotides matching TRBD1. V dropped 5 bases and J dropped 5; count of bases not matched to a gene: 14. The CDR3 has 16 amino acids. CDR1 is SGHTA and CDR2 is FQGNSA in the germline V gene. As DNA, the CDR3 is TGTGCCAGCAGCACCGCCCCCCCACAGGGGATTTATGGCTACACCTTC. Translating gives CASSTAPPQGIYGYTF.

This clonotype was picked up many times. This chain connects TRBV28 to TRBJ2-7; 9 bases agree with TRBD2. Losses at the gene ends were 3 bases for V and 6 bases for J; bases not matched to a gene: 12. Germline-derived CDR1 and CDR2 are MDHEN and SYDVKM. This CDR3 region has 16 residues. The CDR3: CASSLMAGGPGGEQYF. The CDR3, as DNA: TGTGCCAGCAGTTTGATGGCGGGAGGGCCTGGGGGCGAGCAGTACTTC. Using reference TRBV28 and TRBJ2-7 for the parts outside the CDR3, the full variable domain is DVKVTQSSRYLVKRTGEKVFLECVQDMDHENMFWYRQDPGLGLRLIYFSYDVKMKEKGDIPEGYSVSREKKERFSLILESASTNQTSMYLCASSLMAGGPGGEQYFGPGTRLTVT.

This clonotype was detected only a few times. The chain carries TRBV14 and TRBJ2-1; 8 positions match TRBD2. The germline gives CDR1 SGHDN, CDR2 FVKESK. V gave up 2 bases and J gave up 0 bases; unmatched junction bases: 3. The CDR3 has 16 amino acids. The chain's CDR3 is CASSQTSGYSYNEQFF. The CDR3 DNA reads TGTGCCAGCAGCCAAACTAGCGGTTACTCCTACAATGAGCAGTTCTTC.

This chain connects TRBV5-6 to TRBJ1-2, with 9 bases identical to TRBD1. Germline V gene lookup returns CDR1 SGHDT and CDR2 YYEEEE. The CDR3 runs to 14 residues. V dropped 4 bases and J dropped 7; count of bases not matched to a gene: 8. CDR3 DNA sequence: TGTGCCAGCAGCCTGCCGACAGGGGGTTTTGGCTACACCTTC. Protein product: CASSLPTGGFGYTF.

This clonotype has at least ten counts. The rearrangement joins TRBV6-1 to TRBJ1-2, with TRBD1 identical over 9 bases. The V and J ends lost 6 bases and 8 bases, in that order; junction bases with no gene match: 10. This CDR3 has 14 residues. The V gene's germline CDR1 is MNHNS and CDR2 SASEGT. In nucleotides, the CDR3 is TGTGCCAGCAGGATAGGACGAGGGACAGGGGGCTACACCTTC. Its translation: CASRIGRGTGGYTF.

This clonotype was picked up many times. This CDR3 is CSVERGNPYGYTF. CDR3 bases: TGCAGCGTTGAAAGAGGGAATCCCTATGGCTACACCTTC. This sequence joins TRBV29-1 and TRBJ1-2; D remains unclear. The CDR3 loop spans 13 amino acids. Deletions cut 2 bases from V and 4 bases from J, with 11 bases between. Germline V gene lookup returns CDR1 SQVTM and CDR2 ANQGSEA.

This clonotype was counted ten times or more. The chain uses TRBV2 and TRBJ1-2, with 7 bases fitting TRBD1. V shed 8 bases and J 6 bases; nucleotides not matched to a gene: 12. Germline V lookup: CDR1 SNHLY, CDR2 FYNNEI. The CDR3 loop spans 14 amino acids. The CDR3: CASRATGNNDGYTF. The DNA of the CDR3 is TGTGCCAGCCGTGCGACAGGGAACAACGATGGCTACACCTTC. Full variable domain (outside the CDR3, taken from reference TRBV2 and TRBJ1-2): EPEVTQTPSHQVTQMGQEVILRCVPISNHLYFYWYRQILGQKVEFLVSFYNNEISEKSEIFDDQFSVERPDGSNFTLKIRSTKLEDSAMYFCASRATGNNDGYTFGSGTRLTVV.

There are a few counts of this clonotype. The V and J genes are TRBV15 and TRBJ2-1; a possible D gene is TRBD2 (5 bases). Between the trimmed V and J ends, which lost 5 bases and 2 bases, there was a span of 13 bases. CDR1 is LNHNV and CDR2 is YYDKDF in the germline V gene (reference sequence). The CDR3 spans 15 residues. The CDR3 here is CATSLAEGAYNEQFF. DNA of the CDR3: TGTGCCACCAGCTTGGCCGAGGGCGCCTACAATGAGCAGTTCTTC.

Concerning this clonotype: A much larger clone differs from this one at a single base, so this may be a read error. The V and J genes are TRBV9 and TRBJ2-7, with D perhaps TRBD2 (5 bases). This CDR3 is built from 14 residues. CDR1 is SGDLS and CDR2 is YYNGEE in the germline V gene. CDR3 DNA sequence: TGTGCCAGCAGCGTAGGAGGGCTTGCCTACGAGCAGTCCTTC. Protein sequence: CASSVGGLAYEQSF.

In its sample, this clonotype was seen many times. The chain recombines TRBV6-1 with TRBJ1-1; TRBD1 might be the D (5 bases). The length of the CDR3 is 14 residues. Germline-derived CDR1 and CDR2 are MNHNS and SASEGT. V lost 5 bases and J 1 base, leaving 11 bases between the germline ends. The CDR3 DNA reads as TGTGCCAGCAGTTTCCTAGGGGCGAACACTGAAGCTTTCTTT. Its translation is CASSFLGANTEAFF.

As regards this clonotype: This could be a read error, since a much larger clone is one nucleotide away. The chain combines TRBV28 with TRBJ2-7; TRBD1 agrees at 8 bases. This CDR3 is 15 amino acids long. Germline-derived CDR1 and CDR2 are MDHEN and SYDVKM. The CDR3 reads CASSLYGRGPYEQCF. CDR3 DNA: TGTGCCAGCAGTTTATACGGCAGGGGGCCCTACGAGCAGTGCTTC.

The J gene is TRBJ1-1, the V gene TRBV30; tentative D call: TRBD1 (6 bases). Trimming took 4 bases from V and 7 from J, leaving 13 bases between them. Germline CDR1 is GTSNPN and CDR2 is SVGIG (reference sequence). The CDR3 loop spans 12 amino acids. The DNA for the CDR3 is TGTGCCTGGAACAGGGAGGGCCGTGAAGCTTTCTTT. It translates to CAWNREGREAFF.